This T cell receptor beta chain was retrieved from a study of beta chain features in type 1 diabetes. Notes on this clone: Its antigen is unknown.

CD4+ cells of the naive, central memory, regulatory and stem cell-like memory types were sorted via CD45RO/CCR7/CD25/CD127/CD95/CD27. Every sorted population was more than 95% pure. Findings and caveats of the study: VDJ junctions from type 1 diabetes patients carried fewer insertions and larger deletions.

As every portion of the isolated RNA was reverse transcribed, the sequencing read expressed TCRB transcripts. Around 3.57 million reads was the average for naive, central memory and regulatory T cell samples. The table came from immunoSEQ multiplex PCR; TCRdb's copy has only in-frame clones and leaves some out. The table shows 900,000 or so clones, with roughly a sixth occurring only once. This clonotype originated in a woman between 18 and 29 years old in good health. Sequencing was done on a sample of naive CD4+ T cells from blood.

DNA of the CDR3: TGTGCCAGCAGTTTAAAGGGGCAGAGCGGGAGTTTTACCGGGGAGCTGTTTTTT. Its protein product is CASSLKGQSGSFTGELFF. The genes are TRBV28 and TRBJ2-2, with 8 positions matching TRBD2. The junction had 13 bases not matched to a gene; V was cut back by 2 bases and J by 5 bases. CDR3 size: 18 residues. Germline assignment: CDR1 MDHEN and CDR2 SYDVKM.